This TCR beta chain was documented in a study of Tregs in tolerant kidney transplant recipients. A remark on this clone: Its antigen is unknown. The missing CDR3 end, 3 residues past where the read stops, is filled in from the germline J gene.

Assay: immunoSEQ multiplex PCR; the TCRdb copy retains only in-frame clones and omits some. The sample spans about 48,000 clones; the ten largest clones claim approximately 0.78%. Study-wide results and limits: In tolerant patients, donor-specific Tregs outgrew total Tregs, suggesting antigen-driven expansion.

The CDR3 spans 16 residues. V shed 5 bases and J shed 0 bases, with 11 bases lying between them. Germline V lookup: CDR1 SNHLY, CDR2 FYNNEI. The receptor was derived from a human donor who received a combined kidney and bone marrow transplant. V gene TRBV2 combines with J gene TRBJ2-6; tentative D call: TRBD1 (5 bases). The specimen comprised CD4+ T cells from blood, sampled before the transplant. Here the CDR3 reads CASSQGGVSGANVLTF. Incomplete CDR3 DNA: TGTGCCAGCAGTCAGGGCGGCGTCTCTGGGGCCAACGTC.